The source of this T cell receptor (beta chain) is a study of cytomegalovirus exposure and HLA in healthy donors. The CDR3 consists of 14 residues. Germline trimming cut 10 bases from V and 0 bases from J; bases unmatched to any gene: 6. Germline CDR1 reads LNHNV; CDR2 reads YYDKDF (reference sequence). The PCR ran on 60 Vbeta and 13 Jbeta primers. The repertoire was sequenced with immunoSEQ multiplex PCR; TCRdb's copy has only in-frame clones and lacks some. The sample includes approximately 180,000 clones, about 84% of them seen just once. Sequences were obtained from PBMCs. The TCR originated in a man aged 18 to 29 in good health and CMV-seronegative. J is TRBJ2-3 and V is TRBV15; 8 nucleotides agree with TRBD2. The chain's CDR3 is CARDSGTSTDTQYF. The CDR3 coding sequence is TGTGCCAGAGATAGCGGGACTAGCACAGATACGCAGTATTTT. Full variable domain (remainder filled in from reference TRBV15 and TRBJ2-3): DAMVIQNPRYQVTQFGKPVTLSCSQTLNHNVMYWYQQKSSQAPKLLFHYYDKDFNNEADTPDNFQSRRPNTSFCFLDIRSPGLGDTAMYLCARDSGTSTDTQYFGPGTRLTVL.